These T cell receptor beta chains were read from a single sample in a study of CDR3 diversity in severe acne. TCRdb re-called the PCR reads with MiXCR, one entry per CDR3 protein. The sample holds more than 70,000 distinct CDR3 sequences, about 48% seen once. The sample consisted of blood. Receptors were obtained from a male donor in good health, serving as a control. CDR3s include the opening cysteine and the closing phenylalanine or tryptophan. D genes are given only for firm matches. Clone size appears in some rows only: once, few, many, or a class for an expanded clone.

cdr3_nt	cdr3_aa	d_call	v_call	j_call	clone_size
TGTGCCAGCCAGGAGGGGAACGCCTACAATGAGCAGTTCTTC	CASQEGNAYNEQFF	.	TRBV2	TRBJ2-1	.
TGTGCCAGCAGTGATCAGACAGGGGGCGACTCTGGGGCCAACGTCCTGACTTTC	CASSDQTGGDSGANVLTF	TRBD1	TRBV25-1	TRBJ2-6	medium-sized
TGTGCCAGCAGCCCCGGTTTAGGTTCCTATGGCTACACCTTC	CASSPGLGSYGYTF	.	TRBV7-9	TRBJ1-2	.
TGCAGTGCCTACGGGTCGGGAGATACGCAGTATTTT	CSAYGSGDTQYF	.	TRBV20-1	TRBJ2-3	medium-sized
TGTGCCAGCAGTGAACTGCGGGAAGGGGCAGATACGCAGTATTTT	CASSELREGADTQYF	.	TRBV2	TRBJ2-3	.
TGCAGCGTTGAAGTCATCGGACAGGGGTACGGCTACACCTTC	CSVEVIGQGYGYTF	TRBD1	TRBV29-1	TRBJ1-2	many
TGCAGTGCGCCGCGACAGGGGAACACTGAAGCTTTCTTT	CSAPRQGNTEAFF	TRBD1	TRBV20-1	TRBJ1-1	.
TGTGCCACCCAAAGAGGGGGGCAAGAGACCCAGTACTTC	CATQRGGQETQYF	.	TRBV24-1	TRBJ2-5	.
TGTGCCAGCAGCCATGACGGACTAGCGGGAGGCCTCTACGAGCAGTACTTC	CASSHDGLAGGLYEQYF	TRBD2	TRBV14	TRBJ2-7	many
TGCAGTGCTAGGGCTAGCGGGGACACCGGGGAGCAGTTCTTC	CSARASGDTGEQFF	TRBD2	TRBV20-1	TRBJ2-1	.
TGTGCCAGCAGCTCGACCGGGACACGTTCCTCTGGAAACACCATATATTTT	CASSSTGTRSSGNTIYF	.	TRBV7-3	TRBJ1-3	.
TGTGCCAGCAGGAAATCCCTGACAGGGTATGGAAACACCATATATTTT	CASRKSLTGYGNTIYF	TRBD1	TRBV27	TRBJ1-3	.
TGTGCCAGCAGTGAGCTCAGGGGAAACAAGCAGTACTTC	CASSELRGNKQYF	.	TRBV2	TRBJ2-7	few
TGTGCCAGCAGCCAAGAAAAGCTAGCGGGAGACGAGCAGTACTTC	CASSQEKLAGDEQYF	TRBD2	TRBV4-2	TRBJ2-7	many
TGTGCCAGTAGTACTAGCCACACAGATACGCAGTATTTT	CASSTSHTDTQYF	.	TRBV19	TRBJ2-3	many
TGTGCCAGCAGTGAGTCCGGTCTGGCTTTCTTT	CASSESGLAFF	.	TRBV2	TRBJ1-1	.
TGCAGTGCTAGCCTGTACACTGAAGCTTTCTTT	CSASLYTEAFF	.	TRBV20-1	TRBJ1-1	many
TGTGCCAGCAGTGGACTAGCGGGGATTCCCGGGGAGCTGTTTTTT	CASSGLAGIPGELFF	TRBD2	TRBV6-5	TRBJ2-2	.
TGTGCCAGCAGCTCCGGGACTAGAGAAGAGACCCAGTACTTC	CASSSGTREETQYF	TRBD2	TRBV7-8	TRBJ2-5	few
TGCAGCGCTCGGAGGAACAGGGCGGAAGCTTTCTTT	CSARRNRAEAFF	.	TRBV29-1	TRBJ1-1	few
TGCGCCAGCAGCTTGCAAGGGTTTGGTTTAACTGAAGCTTTCTTT	CASSLQGFGLTEAFF	.	TRBV5-1	TRBJ1-1	.
TGTGCCAGCAGCTTAGAGGGCGGGAGCTCCTACGAGCAGTACTTC	CASSLEGGSSYEQYF	TRBD2	TRBV11-3	TRBJ2-7	.
TGTGCCACCAGTAGGGCAGGGAGCAGTCAGCCCCAGCATTTT	CATSRAGSSQPQHF	.	TRBV24-1	TRBJ1-5	.
TGTGCCGCCAGGGGGACTAGCGGGATGGTCCAGTACTTC	CAARGTSGMVQYF	TRBD2	TRBV24-1	TRBJ2-5	.
TGCGCCAGCAGCTTGGAATCCACTGAAGCTTTCTTT	CASSLESTEAFF	.	TRBV5-1	TRBJ1-1	many
TGCAGTGCTAGGTCCCAGGGACCAATCTACGAGCAGTACTTC	CSARSQGPIYEQYF	.	TRBV20-1	TRBJ2-7	.
TGCAGTGCTAGAGAGGGGGGGGGCAGCTATGGCTACACCTTC	CSAREGGGSYGYTF	.	TRBV20-1	TRBJ1-2	.
TGTGCCACCAACCTGGGGCGGGGGAACACTGAAGCTTTCTTT	CATNLGRGNTEAFF	.	TRBV15	TRBJ1-1	.
TGTGCCACCAGTGATGTCCTGGGACAGGGAACAGATACGCAGTATTTT	CATSDVLGQGTDTQYF	TRBD1	TRBV24-1	TRBJ2-3	.
TGCAGCCACACGGGACTGTTAGATACGCAGTATTTT	CSHTGLLDTQYF	.	TRBV29-1	TRBJ2-3	.
TGTGCCAGCATCCTAGACAGCGGCATCTATGGCTACACCTTC	CASILDSGIYGYTF	.	TRBV10-3	TRBJ1-2	.
TGTGCTAGCAGCTTAGCGGAATCGGGCGGGGAGCTGTTTTTT	CASSLAESGGELFF	.	TRBV7-7	TRBJ2-2	many
TGCAGTGCTAGAGATGGGGAAGGGACAGGGTCCTACGAGCAGTACTTC	CSARDGEGTGSYEQYF	TRBD1	TRBV20-1	TRBJ2-7	.
TGCGCCAGCAGCTTAGGGGCTAGCGGTGCCTACGAGCAGTACTTC	CASSLGASGAYEQYF	TRBD2	TRBV5-1	TRBJ2-7	medium-sized
TGTGCCAGCAGCCAAGCACGCGGAGATACGCAGTACTTC	CASSQARGDTQYF	.	TRBV7-9	TRBJ2-5	.
TGTGCCAGCAGCCAAGATGAGTTGACTGGCGGCAGCACAGATACGCAGTATTTT	CASSQDELTGGSTDTQYF	.	TRBV3-1	TRBJ2-3	few
TGTGCCAGCAGTTCGAACAGCTTCAATCAGCCCCAGCATTTT	CASSSNSFNQPQHF	.	TRBV12-3/TRBV12-4	TRBJ1-5	.
TGTGCCACCTCTAAGGGGCAGCTCTATGGCTACACCTTC	CATSKGQLYGYTF	.	TRBV24-1	TRBJ1-2	.
TGTGCCAGCAGCTCTACAGTTGGCACTGAAGCTTTCTTT	CASSSTVGTEAFF	.	TRBV7-9	TRBJ1-1	once
TGTGCCAGCAGCTTATCACAGAGTCGAATTTCTGAAGCTTTCTTT	CASSLSQSRISEAFF	.	TRBV7-2	TRBJ1-1	.
TGTGCCAGCAGCCCTTCGGGGGCCGCCCAGCCCCAGCATTTT	CASSPSGAAQPQHF	.	TRBV11-2	TRBJ1-5	once
TGCAGCGTTGTTCCCGAGACAGGGGGCGCCCCAGATACGCAGTATTTT	CSVVPETGGAPDTQYF	TRBD1	TRBV29-1	TRBJ2-3	many
TGTGCCAGCAGCGTCGATCCCAATTCACCCCTCCACTTT	CASSVDPNSPLHF	.	TRBV9	TRBJ1-6	few
TGCAGTGCTAGAGCATCGGGCGTCTATGGCTACACCTTC	CSARASGVYGYTF	.	TRBV20-1	TRBJ1-2	few
TGTGCCAGCAGTGGCCGGGTTGAAGTTGGCTACACCTTC	CASSGRVEVGYTF	.	TRBV2	TRBJ1-2	many
TGCAGCGTTGATCAGCGGGCCAGTAATGAGCAGTTCTTC	CSVDQRASNEQFF	.	TRBV29-1	TRBJ2-1	.
TGCGCCAGCAGCTTGGGGCCCGGGACCCCTACCTTC	CASSLGPGTPTF	.	TRBV5-1	TRBJ2-7	.
TGTGCCAGCAGCCCAACCCAGGGCGAGGGGACCCAGTACTTC	CASSPTQGEGTQYF	.	TRBV5-5	TRBJ2-5	.
TGCAGCCCCGAGCAGGGGGCGCGTACTGAAGCTTTCTTT	CSPEQGARTEAFF	TRBD1	TRBV29-1	TRBJ1-1	.
TGTGCCAGCACGCCAACAGCGGGGGGTAAGCAGTATTTT	CASTPTAGGKQYF	TRBD2	TRBV9	TRBJ2-3	.
TGTGCCAGCAGCCGGTTTGCCAGCTCCTATAATTCACCCCTCCACTTT	CASSRFASSYNSPLHF	.	TRBV14	TRBJ1-6	.
TGTGCCAGCAGGAACAGGGGTAAGACTGAAGCTTTCTTT	CASRNRGKTEAFF	TRBD1	TRBV27	TRBJ1-1	many
TGTGCCAGCAGCTTGGGGTCAAGCTTCTACGAGCAGTACTTC	CASSLGSSFYEQYF	.	TRBV11-3	TRBJ2-7	.
TGTGCCAGCACCAGTGCCGGGGACATGGGACTCTATGGCTACACCTTC	CASTSAGDMGLYGYTF	.	TRBV28	TRBJ1-2	.
TGTGCCAGCAGTGTGGGCCGGGGGCCACTCATCGAGCAGTACTTC	CASSVGRGPLIEQYF	.	TRBV11-3	TRBJ2-7	.
TGTGCCAGCAGTTCCGGGCCAGGCTCCGGCTACACCTTC	CASSSGPGSGYTF	.	TRBV28	TRBJ1-2	.
TGTGCCAGCAGCCCCCAGGGGTCCTACAATGAGCAGTTCTTC	CASSPQGSYNEQFF	.	TRBV7-6	TRBJ2-1	medium-sized
TGTGCCAGCAGTCTACGGGTGAATCAGCCCCAGCATTTT	CASSLRVNQPQHF	.	TRBV25-1	TRBJ1-5	.
TGTGCCAGCAGCACACGGGGGCAGGGGACCAGCGGGGAGACCCAGTACTTC	CASSTRGQGTSGETQYF	.	TRBV7-9	TRBJ2-5	.
TGTGCCAGCAGTTCCGGGGACAGCCGCTATGGCTACACCATATATTTT	CASSSGDSRYGYTIYF	TRBD1	TRBV6-5	TRBJ1-3	.